This T cell receptor (beta chain) was sequenced during a study of blood T cell repertoires in COVID-19. Overall study: The origin of the acute and convalescent COVID-19 samples was the United States, Italy and Spain.

Using immunoSEQ multiplex PCR, the repertoire was profiled, and TCRdb retains in-frame clones only, with some absent. The data hold 150,000 to 200,000 clones, with 80% observed a single time. For recovered donors of Cohort 3, there were two negative PCRs, clearance, or symptom resolution. The source is an older woman who had recovered from COVID-19. Sequenced sample: PBMCs or T cells enriched from blood (not recorded which).

Here the CDR3 reads CASSPQEGREAGYTF. As DNA, the CDR3 is TGCGCCAGCAGCCCCCAGGAGGGTCGGGAGGCTGGCTACACCTTC. V is TRBV5-1 and J is TRBJ1-2, with D unclear. Germline CDR1 SGHRS, CDR2 YFSETQ. This CDR3 is built from 15 residues. V gave up 4 bases and J gave up 7 bases, with 20 bases separating them. Looking up the rest from reference TRBV5-1 and TRBJ1-2 gives the full variable domain: KAGVTQTPRYLIKTRGQQVTLSCSPISGHRSVSWYQQTPGQGLQFLFEYFSETQRNKGNFPGRFSGRQFSNSRSEMNVSTLELGDSALYLCASSPQEGREAGYTFGSGTRLTVV.